This T cell receptor (beta chain) was sequenced for a study of tumor-infiltrating lymphocytes in primary liver carcinoma. Whole-study results and caveats: Unsorted bulk samples meant CD4+ and CD8+ repertoires went uncompared. Tumors had a significantly higher top-250-clone fraction than blood (p = 0.039).

This clonotype has a single count. Antigen specificity is unknown. RNA was extracted from whole blood without cell sorting, alongside germline DNA. They drew 3 to 4 milliliters of peripheral blood before surgery. TCR beta cDNA was reverse-transcribed from about 500 ng of total RNA. The reaction used a constant-region primer and ProtoScript II reverse transcriptase. Construction of TCR beta libraries relied on three successive nested multiplex PCR rounds employing slightly modified ARM-PCR. Running 10 cycles apiece, the first two PCR rounds relied on TRBV1-TRBV30 forward primers together with a C-beta reverse primer. TCRdb analysed the multiplex PCR reads with MiXCR anew, one entry per CDR3 protein. In the table there are 300,000 to 400,000 distinct CDR3 sequences, approximately 65% of which are singletons. Germline CDR1 is MDHEN and CDR2 is SYDVKM. The CDR3 has 13 residues. Trimming shortened V by 3 bases and J by 10 bases, and 15 bases separated the two germline ends.

Sequencing was done on a sample of peripheral blood. The chain combines TRBV28 with TRBJ1-1; D is uncertain. This sequence was found in a man aged 40-49 years with primary liver carcinoma and hepatitis B virus infection. DNA of the CDR3: TGTGCCAGCAGTTTCAAGGAATTTATGGTAGCTTTCTTT. This sequence encodes CASSFKEFMVAFF.